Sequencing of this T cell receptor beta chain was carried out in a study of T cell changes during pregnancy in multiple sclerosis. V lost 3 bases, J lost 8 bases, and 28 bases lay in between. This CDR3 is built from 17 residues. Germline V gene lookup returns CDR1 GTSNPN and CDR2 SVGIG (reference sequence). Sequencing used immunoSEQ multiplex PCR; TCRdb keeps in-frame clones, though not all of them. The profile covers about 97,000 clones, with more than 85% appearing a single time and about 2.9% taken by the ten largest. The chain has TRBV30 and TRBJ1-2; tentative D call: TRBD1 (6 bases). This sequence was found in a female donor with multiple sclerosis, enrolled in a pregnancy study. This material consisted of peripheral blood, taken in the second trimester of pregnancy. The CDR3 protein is CAWRAKPPLLSGGGYTF. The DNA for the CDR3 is TGTGCCTGGAGGGCCAAACCCCCCTTACTAAGTGGGGGCGGCTACACCTTC.